The 25 T cell receptor beta chains below come from one sample, sequenced in a study of T-cell reconstitution after alpha-beta-depleted transplantation in children. During its preparation, the TCRbeta library received unique molecular identifiers. TCRdb processed the PCR reads anew with MiXCR; each CDR3 protein has one entry. The sample carries about a million distinct CDR3 sequences, 25% to 30% recorded once. The source material was PBMCs, mostly from graft donor cells, sampled 360 days after TCRalphabeta/CD19-depleted stem cell transplant. The source is a boy under two years old who had a stem cell transplant for SCID, so the T cells may come from the graft donor.

There are many counts of this clonotype. The chain links TRBV6-1 to TRBJ2-7; the D gene is possibly TRBD1 (6 bases). Trimming took 5 bases from V and 0 from J, leaving 17 bases between them. Germline lookup yields CDR1 MNHNS and CDR2 SASEGT. This CDR3 has 16 amino acids. CDR3: CASSKRDTKSSYEQYF. As DNA, the CDR3 is TGTGCCAGCAGTAAGAGGGACACCAAGAGCTCCTACGAGCAGTACTTC.

This clonotype was counted only a few times. This chain uses TRBV7-8 with TRBJ2-1; D is ambiguous. The V end lost 3 bases, the J end lost 2 bases, and 17 bases lay between the germline ends. This CDR3 is built from 17 residues. CDR1 and CDR2 from the germline V gene are SGHVS and FQNEAQ. The CDR3 bases are TGTGCCAGCAGCTTGGCCCCTTGGGCGGATACCTACAATGAGCAGTTCTTC. This codes for CASSLAPWADTYNEQFF.

This clonotype was counted a few times. The V gene is TRBV3-1, the J gene TRBJ2-4; 11 nucleotides agree with TRBD1. Germline V gives CDR1 LGHDT, CDR2 YNNKEL (reference sequence). V gave up 8 bases and J gave up 6 bases; unmatched junction bases: 3. This CDR3 region has 13 residues. The CDR3 here is CASAGQGGNIQYF. CDR3 in DNA: TGTGCCAGCGCGGGACAGGGGGGAAACATTCAGTACTTC.

The V call is TRBV10-3, the J call TRBJ2-6, with 7 bases fitting TRBD1. Per germline, CDR1 ENHRY and CDR2 SYGVKD. Losses at the gene ends were 6 bases for V and 3 bases for J; bases not matched to a gene: 8. CDR3 length: 16 residues. Here the CDR3 reads CAISGTAQGGANVLTF. CDR3 DNA: TGTGCCATCAGCGGGACAGCCCAAGGTGGGGCCAACGTCCTGACTTTC.

The J gene is TRBJ1-2, the V gene TRBV9; D is uncertain. CDR1 and CDR2 (germline): SGDLS, YYNGEE. The CDR3 runs 16 residues. Trimming took 3 bases from V and 5 from J, leaving 20 bases between them. In nucleotides, the CDR3 is TGTGCCAGCAGCGCCGGAGGACCTACTGGTGTGTATGGCTACACCTTC. It encodes CASSAGGPTGVYGYTF.

The gene calls are TRBV12-3 or TRBV12-4 and TRBJ2-1; 9 bases match TRBD1. The CDR3 is made up of 15 amino acids. V lost 6 bases, J lost 8 bases, and 11 bases stayed unmatched. CDR3 residues: CASSRPGQGQHEQFF. The CDR3 bases are TGTGCCAGCAGCCGACCGGGACAGGGACAGCATGAGCAGTTCTTC.

The chain links TRBV20-1 to TRBJ2-7; 10 bases match TRBD1. V was pared by 3 bases and J by 6 bases, with 11 bases of the junction left unmatched. The germline gives CDR1 DFQATT, CDR2 SNEGSKA (reference sequence). CDR3 length equals 15 residues. The CDR3 reads CSASPLDRGPGEQYF. CDR3 in DNA: TGCAGTGCTAGCCCGCTTGACAGGGGGCCAGGCGAGCAGTACTTC.

The chain has TRBV2 and TRBJ2-3, with D possibly TRBD1 on 6 matching bases. CDR1 is SNHLY, CDR2 FYNNEI, per germline. Trimming took 5 bases from V and 3 from J, leaving 18 bases between them. This CDR3 has 16 residues. DNA of the CDR3: TGTGCCAGCAGTCCTCCCTTGAACAGGGAGACAGATACGCAGTATTTT. It codes for CASSPPLNRETDTQYF.

The chain links TRBV10-1 to TRBJ2-1; 7 bases agree with TRBD2. Per germline, CDR1 WNHNN and CDR2 SYGVQD (reference sequence). The V and J ends lost 3 bases and 2 bases, in that order; junction bases with no gene match: 7. This CDR3 contains 16 residues. The CDR3, as DNA: TGCGCCAGCAGTGATATATCTGGGGGGGCCTACAATGAGCAGTTCTTC. As protein: CASSDISGGAYNEQFF.

The chain joins TRBV4-1 to TRBJ2-7; the D is unclear. V lost 4 bases to trimming and J lost 4 bases, with 11 bases between them. The CDR3 runs 13 residues. Per the germline V gene, CDR1 is MGHRA and CDR2 is YSYEKL. CDR3 bases: TGCGCCAGCAGCCCTCAGGCTGGGTACGAGCAGTACTTC. Translating gives CASSPQAGYEQYF.

This sequence joins TRBV7-2 and TRBJ2-2; 7 nucleotides align to TRBD2. The CDR3 runs 15 residues. V gave up 5 bases and J gave up 5 bases; unmatched junction bases: 8. Germline CDR1 is SGHTA and CDR2 is FQGNSA. The CDR3 region is CASSPGGWGTGELFF. The CDR3 DNA reads as TGTGCCAGCAGCCCCGGGGGGTGGGGAACCGGGGAGCTGTTTTTT.

V is TRBV5-4 and J is TRBJ2-5; TRBD2 matches at 8 bases. CDR3 length: 16 residues. Germline values: CDR1 SGHNT, CDR2 YYREEE (reference sequence). V lost 4 bases to trimming and J lost 2 bases; unmatched junction nucleotides: 10. The CDR3 nucleotides are TGTGCCAGCAGCCCACCGGCGGGGGGCCATCAAGAGACCCAGTACTTC. This encodes CASSPPAGGHQETQYF.

The chain combines TRBV15 with TRBJ1-2; TRBD1 is a possible D gene (5 bases). The V end was cut by 8 bases, the J end by 8 bases, with 12 bases between. Germline values: CDR1 LNHNV, CDR2 YYDKDF (reference sequence). The CDR3 consists of 11 residues. CDR3 nucleotides: TGTGCCACCCTGGGACCATCAGGCTACACCTTC. Translating gives CATLGPSGYTF.

This chain uses TRBV10-1 with TRBJ1-2; D might be TRBD1 (5 bases). V was shortened by 4 bases and J by 4 bases, with 16 bases between the two germline ends. The germline V gene encodes CDR1 WNHNN and CDR2 SYGVQD (reference sequence). The CDR3 is 15 residues long. The CDR3 sequence: CASSVGAKRAYGYTF. As DNA, the CDR3 is TGCGCCAGCAGTGTAGGGGCGAAAAGGGCCTATGGCTACACCTTC.

The rearrangement links TRBV12-3 or TRBV12-4 to TRBJ2-3, with D perhaps matching TRBD1 (9 bases). There are 15 residues in the CDR3. Trimming removed 7 bases at V and 1 base at J, with 15 bases between. In DNA, the CDR3 is TGTGCCAGCACCGGGGGGGACAGGGGCACAGATACGCAGTATTTT. It specifies CASTGGDRGTDTQYF.

The chain employs TRBV7-9 and TRBJ1-1; D uncertain. The CDR3 has 14 residues. The germline CDR1 and CDR2 sequences are SEHNR and FQNEAQ (reference sequence). V was trimmed by 1 base and J by 11 bases, leaving 17 bases between them. Here the CDR3 reads CASSLDVQPSTAFF. DNA for the CDR3: TGTGCCAGCAGCTTAGATGTACAGCCGTCTACGGCTTTCTTT.

This clonotype showed up just once. This chain connects TRBV5-1 to TRBJ2-5; tentatively, D is TRBD1 or TRBD2 (5 bases each). The length of the CDR3 is 14 residues. CDR1 and CDR2 from the germline V gene are SGHRS and YFSETQ. V dropped 4 bases and J dropped 2 bases, with 12 bases sitting between them. In nucleotides, the CDR3 is TGCGCCAGCAGCCCGGGGCCAGTTCAAGAGACCCAGTACTTC. Amino acids: CASSPGPVQETQYF.

V and J are TRBV2 and TRBJ2-1; 10 nucleotides agree with TRBD2. The CDR3 has 17 residues. With V trimmed by 6 bases and J by 3 bases, 11 bases remained unmatched. Per germline, CDR1 SNHLY and CDR2 FYNNEI. The CDR3 region is CASSVPQIAGGYNEQFF. CDR3 sequence (DNA): TGTGCCAGCAGCGTGCCTCAAATAGCGGGGGGCTACAATGAGCAGTTCTTC.

The chain links TRBV28 to TRBJ2-1, with D possibly being TRBD1 or TRBD2 (5 bases each). In germline, CDR1 is MDHEN, CDR2 SYDVKM. The length of the CDR3 is 13 residues. The ends were cut back, 7 bases at V and 4 bases at J, with 11 bases in the middle. The CDR3 DNA follows: TGTGCCAGCATGGATGGGGGATACAATGAGCAGTTCTTC. Translation: CASMDGGYNEQFF.

V usage is TRBV6-6 and J usage is TRBJ1-2; D gene ambiguous. V lost 2 bases, J lost 7 bases, and 11 bases lay in between. The CDR3 has 13 amino acids. The germline V gene has CDR1 MNHNY and CDR2 SVGAGI (reference sequence). This CDR3 reads CASSYDPVGGYTF. The CDR3 nucleotides are TGTGCCAGCAGTTACGACCCGGTCGGTGGCTACACCTTC.

This chain links TRBV6-2 or TRBV6-3 with TRBJ2-5, with 16 bases that match TRBD2. The junction had 7 bases not matched to a gene; V was cut back by 6 bases and J by 3 bases. Germline V gene data show CDR1 as MNHEY and CDR2 as SVGEGT. The CDR3 extends over 17 amino acids. CDR3 sequence: CASRPGLAGGREETQYF. CDR3 in DNA: TGTGCCAGCAGACCGGGACTAGCGGGGGGGCGCGAAGAGACCCAGTACTTC.

This sequence joins TRBV6-1 and TRBJ1-1; no definite D call. V was trimmed by 1 base and J by 1 base, leaving 16 bases between them. CDR3 size: 17 residues. Germline V CDR1 and CDR2: MNHNS, SASEGT. Here the CDR3 reads CASSEEPYRYGNTEAFF. The CDR3 coding sequence is TGTGCCAGCAGTGAAGAACCTTACCGCTATGGGAACACTGAAGCTTTCTTT.

This clonotype was detected only once. This sequence joins TRBV21-1 and TRBJ2-7; the table gives TRBD1 as D, unverified against the DNA. TRBV21-1 is a pseudogene. The CDR3 is made up of 14 amino acids. The CDR3 spells CASRRAGGEREQYF. The CDR3 coding sequence is TGTGCCAGCAGAAGAGCGGGGGGAGAGAGAGAGCAGTACTTC.

The table lists this clonotype with many counts. The rearrangement joins TRBV15 to TRBJ2-3; no clear D gene. Trimming took 1 base from V and 4 from J, leaving 6 bases between them. The CDR3 is 13 residues long. Per the germline V gene, CDR1 is LNHNV and CDR2 is YYDKDF (reference sequence). CDR3 sequence: CATSRVLSDTQYF. Here the CDR3 DNA reads TGTGCCACCAGCAGAGTTCTATCAGATACGCAGTATTTT.

The chain joins TRBV24-1 to TRBJ2-1; no clear D gene. V dropped 9 bases and J dropped 0 bases, with 8 bases sitting between them. CDR1 and CDR2 from the germline V gene are KGHDR and SFDVKD. The CDR3 is 13 amino acids. CDR3: CATGPGSYNEQFF. CDR3 DNA: TGTGCCACCGGACCGGGCTCCTACAATGAGCAGTTCTTC.